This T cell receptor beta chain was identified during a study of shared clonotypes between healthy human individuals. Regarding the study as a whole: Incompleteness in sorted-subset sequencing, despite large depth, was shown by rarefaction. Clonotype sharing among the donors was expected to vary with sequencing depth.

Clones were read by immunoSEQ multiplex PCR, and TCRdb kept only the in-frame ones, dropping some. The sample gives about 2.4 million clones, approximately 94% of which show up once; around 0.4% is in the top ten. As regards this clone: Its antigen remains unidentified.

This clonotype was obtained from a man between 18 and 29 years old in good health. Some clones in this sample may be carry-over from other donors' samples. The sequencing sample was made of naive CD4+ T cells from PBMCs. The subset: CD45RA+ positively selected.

CDR3: CASSLGGREASGTQYF. The CDR3 bases are TGTGCCAGCAGCTTGGGGGGGCGGGAGGCCTCGGGTACGCAGTATTTT. The rearrangement links TRBV7-2 to TRBJ2-3; 8 nucleotides match TRBD2. V lost 3 bases, J lost 8 bases, and 13 bases stayed unmatched. This CDR3 spans 16 amino acids. Germline V lookup: CDR1 SGHTA, CDR2 FQGNSA.